The entry that follows covers one T cell receptor (beta chain) sequence. This entry belongs to a study of CD8 T cells in Susac syndrome. Reverse transcription of 0.5 to 1 ug RNA used random hexamers. TCRdb reprocessed the immunoSEQ multiplex PCR reads via MiXCR and lists one record per CDR3 protein. The data contain roughly 180,000 distinct CDR3 sequences, roughly 94% of them singletons. Sequenced input: CD4+ T cells from PBMCs. The receptor's source is a human donor with Susac syndrome.

CDR3 region: CASSFSAGVQETQYF. In nucleotides, the CDR3 is TGTGCCAGCAGCTTTTCAGCGGGGGTCCAAGAGACCCAGTACTTC. The rearrangement links TRBV7-2 to TRBJ2-5, with TRBD2 matching over 8 bases. The CDR3 runs to 15 residues. The germline V gene has CDR1 SGHTA and CDR2 FQGNSA. The V and J ends lost 3 bases and 1 base, in that order; junction bases with no gene match: 4.